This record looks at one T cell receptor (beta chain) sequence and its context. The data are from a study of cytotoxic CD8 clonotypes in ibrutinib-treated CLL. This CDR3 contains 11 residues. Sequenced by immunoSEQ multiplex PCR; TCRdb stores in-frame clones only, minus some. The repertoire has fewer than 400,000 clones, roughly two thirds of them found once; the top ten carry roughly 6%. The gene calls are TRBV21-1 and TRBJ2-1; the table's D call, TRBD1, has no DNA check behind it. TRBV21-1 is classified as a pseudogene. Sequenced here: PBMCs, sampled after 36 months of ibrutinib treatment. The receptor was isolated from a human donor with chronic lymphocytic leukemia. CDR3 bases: TGTGCCAGCAGCGGGCCCCCGGTTAAGTTCTTC. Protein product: CASSGPPVKFF.